This T cell receptor (beta chain) derives from a study of shared clonotypes between healthy human individuals. Study outcomes and limitations: Generation probabilities of non-shared clonotypes were lower (relative to those shared by all four donors). Sampling was confined to blood; repertoires within tissues likely differ. Naive subsets usually exceeded memory subsets in estimated richness.

A few counts support this clone. The target antigen is unknown. Investigators divided CD4+ cells into CD45RA+ naive and CD45RA-negative memory subsets. Method: immunoSEQ multiplex PCR; TCRdb's copy keeps in-frame clones and lacks some. The repertoire holds about 1 million clones, with approximately 76% as singletons. The sequenced sample was memory CD4+ T cells sorted from blood. Subset of the sample: CD45RA-negative fraction. This clonotype originated in a man younger than 35 in good health.

Written as DNA, the CDR3 is TGTGCCACCCGACTGTCGGTGGCGCATTCACCCCTCCACTTT. The encoded protein is CATRLSVAHSPLHF. The rearrangement joins TRBV27 to TRBJ1-6; D gene unclear. Looked up from germline, CDR1 is MNHEY and CDR2 is SMNVEV (reference sequence). Trimming cost V 10 bases and J 8 bases, with 18 bases left between them. The CDR3 runs 14 residues.